This TCR beta chain was found in a study of cytomegalovirus exposure and HLA in healthy donors. This clone was counted a few times. Its antigen is as yet unknown. J gave up 4 bases and V 1 base, and 20 bases lay outside the gene matches. This CDR3 is 21 amino acids long. CDR1 and CDR2 (germline): SGHVS, FQNEAQ. Study results and caveats: Analysis was performed later, and it showed HLA-associated TCR beta chains to be more clonally expanded than equally common others. By a later analysis, the bulk of CMV-associated TCR beta chains appeared HLA-restricted.

The PCR was carried out with 60 Vbeta primers and 13 Jbeta primers. How the authors handled the data: A later analysis counted 65 million to 95 million unique TCR beta chains, 9.5 million to 13 million shared. This table comes from immunoSEQ multiplex PCR, and its TCRdb copy is limited to in-frame clones, with some not included. V and J calls and clone size are copied from that table; D and trimming were computed from the DNA. The data show approximately 170,000 clones, 85% seen once. The sequenced sample was PBMCs. V gene TRBV7-8 combines with J gene TRBJ1-3; 9 bases are a match to TRBD1. The sequence was collected from a boy aged 2 to 9 in good health and CMV-seronegative. CDR3 DNA sequence: TGTGCCAGCAGCTTAGTCCGTGGACAGGGGATTTTACTTTCAACGGGAAACACCATATATTTT. Encoded protein: CASSLVRGQGILLSTGNTIYF.